A single sample gave rise to the 7 T cell receptor beta chains below, sequenced in a study of blood T cell repertoires in COVID-19. Clones were sequenced by immunoSEQ multiplex PCR, and TCRdb holds only the in-frame ones, with some missing. The data contain about 400,000 clones, about 89% of them seen just once; the ten biggest clones take up about 1.2%. Sequencing input: peripheral blood. These receptors came from a man aged 35-49 years with acute or convalescent COVID-19.

This sequence joins TRBV4-1 and TRBJ2-7; tentatively, D is TRBD2 (5 bases). This CDR3 has 14 amino acids. CDR1 is MGHRA and CDR2 is YSYEKL in the germline V gene. The V end lost 7 bases, the J end lost 7 bases, and 20 bases lay between the germline ends. This chain's CDR3 is CASKNRLLGGEQYF. CDR3 sequence (DNA): TGCGCCAGCAAAAATCGACTACTGGGCGGGGAGCAGTACTTC.

The V gene is TRBV6-5, the J gene TRBJ1-1; possible D gene TRBD1, 6 bases. Trimming took 6 bases from V and 9 from J, leaving 14 bases between them. The CDR3 has 12 amino acids. Per the germline V gene, CDR1 is MNHEY and CDR2 is SVGAGI. The CDR3 nucleotides are TGTGCCAGCAGCCGGGACAAGTTTAAAGCTTTCTTT. Protein product: CASSRDKFKAFF.

This sequence joins TRBV28 and TRBJ1-5; D uncertain. The CDR3 contains 13 residues. Per germline, CDR1 MDHEN and CDR2 SYDVKM. The germline V and J ends were trimmed by 2 bases and 4 bases, with 6 bases remaining between them. CDR3 protein: CASSLGRNQPQHF. The DNA of the CDR3 is TGTGCCAGCAGTTTAGGGAGAAATCAGCCCCAGCATTTT.

The chain links TRBV7-2 to TRBJ2-5, with 11 bases fitting TRBD1. V shed 4 bases, J shed 4 bases, and the junction held 8 bases outside the gene matches. From germline, CDR1 is SGHTA and CDR2 FQGNSA. There are 16 residues in the CDR3. The CDR3 loop is CASSSGQGVLRETQYF. CDR3 nucleotide sequence: TGTGCCAGCAGCTCGGGACAGGGGGTATTGCGAGAGACCCAGTACTTC.

This chain connects TRBV29-1 to TRBJ1-1, with D unclear. Per the germline V gene, CDR1 is SQVTM and CDR2 is ANQGSEA. The CDR3 covers 14 residues. The V end was cut by 3 bases, the J end by 0 bases, with 11 bases between. DNA of the CDR3: TGCAGCGTTGAGACCGACCGGGTGAACACTGAAGCTTTCTTT. Encoded protein: CSVETDRVNTEAFF.

The J gene is TRBJ2-1, the V gene TRBV2; 12 bases match TRBD2. This CDR3 has 14 residues. The V segment lost 6 bases and the J segment 6 bases; nucleotides outside the gene matches: 3. Per germline, CDR1 SNHLY and CDR2 FYNNEI. The CDR3 DNA is TGTGCCAGCAGAGGACTAGCGGGGCCCAATGAGCAGTTCTTC. Protein product: CASRGLAGPNEQFF.

The chain recombines TRBV4-3 with TRBJ1-4; D gene ambiguous. The CDR3 runs 13 residues. Trimming removed 0 bases at V and 8 bases at J, with 7 bases between. Germline CDR1 is LGHNA and CDR2 is YSLEER. CDR3 protein: CASSQDGGEKLFF. DNA of the CDR3: TGCGCCAGCAGCCAAGATGGAGGGGAAAAACTGTTTTTT.